This T cell receptor (beta chain) was sequenced in a study of blood T cell repertoires in COVID-19. The V segment lost 5 bases and the J segment 8 bases; nucleotides outside the gene matches: 5. CDR1 and CDR2 (germline): SEHNR, FQNEAQ (reference sequence). The CDR3 is 13 amino acids. Sequencing used immunoSEQ multiplex PCR; TCRdb keeps in-frame clones, though not all of them. Among 65,000 to 85,000 clones, roughly 80% were seen once, and the ten largest hold about 18%. The clonotype was recovered from a woman in her fifties or sixties with acute or convalescent COVID-19. The sequencing input was peripheral blood. J is TRBJ1-3 and V is TRBV7-9, with 8 positions matching TRBD1. Here the CDR3 reads CASSTGQGYTIYF. For the CDR3, the DNA is TGTGCCAGCAGCACCGGACAGGGCTACACCATATATTTT.